Following are 23 T cell receptor beta chains from one sample sequenced in a study of identical twins. TCRdb called the 5' RACE reads again in MiXCR, with one record for every CDR3 protein. The sample yields 1,800,000 or so distinct CDR3 sequences, more than 30% seen once. The sequencing sample was made of cord blood. The receptors derive from a newborn girl in good health.

There are a few counts of this clonotype. This chain joins TRBV7-9 and TRBJ1-4; D is unresolved. CDR3 size: 15 residues. Between the trimmed V and J ends, which lost 4 bases and 7 bases, there was a span of 16 bases. Per the germline V gene, CDR1 is SEHNR and CDR2 is FQNEAQ (reference sequence). The CDR3 DNA sequence: TGTGCCAGCAGCTCCCCAGGTCTAAGAGGTGAAAAACTGTTTTTT. Translating it yields CASSSPGLRGEKLFF.

This clonotype occurred a few times. The chain is built from TRBV5-1 and TRBJ2-5, with D tentatively TRBD2 (6 bases). This CDR3 contains 17 residues. The V end was cut by 0 bases, the J end by 2 bases, with 17 bases between. The germline V gene has CDR1 SGHRS and CDR2 YFSETQ. The CDR3 region is CASSLVRVAAGQETQYF. Here the CDR3 DNA reads TGCGCCAGCAGCTTGGTCAGGGTTGCTGCGGGGCAAGAGACCCAGTACTTC.

This clonotype was observed a handful of times. The chain carries TRBV21-1 and TRBJ1-2; the table gives TRBD1 as D, unverified against the DNA. TRBV21-1 is listed as a pseudogene. The CDR3 runs to 15 residues. The CDR3 region is CASSKGQGADYGYTF. The CDR3 DNA reads TGTGCCAGCAGCAAAGGACAGGGGGCGGACTATGGCTACACCTTC.

The J gene is TRBJ2-3, the V gene TRBV20-1; weak D call: TRBD2 (6 bases). The germline CDR1 and CDR2 sequences are DFQATT and SNEGSKA (reference sequence). CDR3 length: 12 amino acids. V lost 7 bases to trimming and J lost 1 base, with 9 bases between them. The CDR3 spells CSGGAGTDTQYF. The CDR3, as DNA: TGCAGTGGCGGGGCCGGCACAGATACGCAGTATTTT.

This chain connects TRBV20-1 to TRBJ1-1, with no clear D. The CDR3 length is 13 residues. Germline V gene data show CDR1 as DFQATT and CDR2 as SNEGSKA (reference sequence). Trimming removed 0 bases at V and 0 bases at J, with 5 bases between. Here the CDR3 reads CSARDVMNTEAFF. Written as DNA, the CDR3 is TGCAGTGCTAGAGACGTTATGAACACTGAAGCTTTCTTT.

The gene calls are TRBV18 and TRBJ1-4; no definite D call. Trimming pared 4 bases from V and 8 bases from J, leaving 17 bases between. The V gene's germline CDR1 is KGHSH and CDR2 LQKENI. The CDR3 runs to 15 residues. Written as DNA, the CDR3 is TGTGCCAGCTCACTTCTCCGGGCCATAGGGGAAAAACTGTTTTTT. Translating gives CASSLLRAIGEKLFF.

In its sample, this clonotype was seen many times. This chain uses TRBV4-1 with TRBJ2-3; D not certain. V lost 5 bases and J 5 bases, leaving 8 bases between the germline ends. The CDR3 contains 12 residues. CDR1 is MGHRA and CDR2 is YSYEKL in the germline V gene. This CDR3 is CASSLPGDTQYF. DNA of the CDR3: TGCGCCAGCAGCTTGCCGGGAGATACGCAGTATTTT.

This clonotype was picked up a small number of times. The chain carries TRBV2 and TRBJ2-1, with 12 bases lining up with TRBD2. The V segment lost 6 bases and the J segment 15 bases; nucleotides outside the gene matches: 15. The germline V gene encodes CDR1 SNHLY and CDR2 FYNNEI. The CDR3 is made up of 15 amino acids. DNA for the CDR3: TGTGCCAGCAGGATGATGACTAGCGGGGGCCCCCTACCGTTCTTC. Its protein product is CASRMMTSGGPLPFF.

This clonotype was counted many times. This rearrangement joins TRBV29-1 to TRBJ2-5; a possible D gene is TRBD2 (5 bases). The CDR3 consists of 12 residues. With 7 bases removed from V and 4 bases from J, the gap between germline ends came to 13 bases. CDR1 and CDR2 from the germline V gene are SQVTM and ANQGSEA. In DNA, the CDR3 is TGCAGCGGGGCTACTGGAGGAGAGACCCAGTACTTC. It yields the protein CSGATGGETQYF.

This clonotype has at least ten counts. This chain connects TRBV18 to TRBJ2-7; 7 bases fit TRBD1. The CDR3 contains 14 residues. Germline V gene sequence: CDR1 KGHSH, CDR2 LQKENI. The junction had 2 bases not matched to a gene; V was cut back by 0 bases and J by 3 bases. The CDR3: CASSPPSGGYEQYF. In DNA, the CDR3 is TGTGCCAGCTCACCACCCTCAGGGGGCTACGAGCAGTACTTC.

A note on this clonotype: Since a much larger clone is just one base distant, this may be a read error. The chain employs TRBV28 and TRBJ2-5; 8 nucleotides line up with TRBD2. Per germline, CDR1 MDHEN and CDR2 SYDVKM. The CDR3 loop spans 13 amino acids. V lost 5 bases and J lost 11; bases outside the gene matches: 10. The CDR3 reads CASSQRGYNEQYF. Here the CDR3 DNA reads TGTGCCAGCAGTCAGCGGGGGTACAATGAGCAGTACTTC.

The gene calls are TRBV18 and TRBJ2-7; D is uncertain. The CDR3 loop spans 12 amino acids. V was cut by 5 bases and J by 6 bases, with 11 bases left in between. Per germline, CDR1 KGHSH and CDR2 LQKENI. Written as DNA, the CDR3 is TGTGCCAGCTCAACCGCCAATTTCGAGCAGTACTTC. Its protein is CASSTANFEQYF.

This sequence joins TRBV20-1 and TRBJ2-1; D gene ambiguous. The ends were cut back, 7 bases at V and 7 bases at J, with 11 bases in the middle. CDR3 length: 11 amino acids. Germline V gene data show CDR1 as DFQATT and CDR2 as SNEGSKA (reference sequence). CDR3 in DNA: TGCAGTGTGGTGACGGTGAATGAGCAGTTCTTC. This encodes CSVVTVNEQFF.

V is TRBV25-1 and J is TRBJ2-2; the D is unclear. The length of the CDR3 is 12 residues. V was cut by 3 bases and J by 7 bases, with 6 bases left in between. CDR1 is MGHDK, CDR2 SYGVNS, per germline. The DNA of the CDR3 is TGTGCCAGCAGTGAGCGGAGCGGGGAGCTGTTTTTT. It is translated as CASSERSGELFF.

The V call is TRBV10-3, the J call TRBJ1-5; a weak D match, TRBD1 (5 bases). Germline CDR1 is ENHRY and CDR2 is SYGVKD. V lost 2 bases and J lost 4, with 9 bases in between. The CDR3 runs 14 residues. CDR3 nucleotides: TGTGCCATCAGTGAGGACAGCAATAATCAGCCCCAGCATTTT. It codes for CAISEDSNNQPQHF.

J is TRBJ2-4 and V is TRBV29-1; 8 bases map to TRBD2. The junction had 3 bases not matched to a gene; V was cut back by 4 bases and J by 7 bases. CDR3 length: 12 residues. Germline V gene data show CDR1 as SQVTM and CDR2 as ANQGSEA. This CDR3 is CSVGGGRNIQYF. In DNA, the CDR3 is TGCAGCGTTGGGGGCGGGAGGAACATTCAGTACTTC.

The CDR3 coding sequence is TGTGCCTCACCGGGACGGGCGTACAATGAGCAGTACTTC. Protein sequence: CASPGRAYNEQYF. The chain is built from TRBV30 and TRBJ2-7; perhaps D is TRBD1 or TRBD2 (5 bases each). Germline CDR1 is GTSNPN and CDR2 is SVGIG (reference sequence). The CDR3 spans 13 residues. The V gene lost 7 bases and the J gene lost 7 bases, with 20 bases spanning the gap.

The chain uses TRBV6-1 and TRBJ2-1, with TRBD1 matching 8 bases. Germline trimming cut 6 bases from V and 4 bases from J; bases unmatched to any gene: 2. Germline CDR1 reads MNHNS; CDR2 reads SASEGT. The CDR3 loop spans 13 amino acids. CDR3 nucleotides: TGTGCCAGCAGGACAGGGGTTTACAATGAGCAGTTCTTC. It translates to CASRTGVYNEQFF.

The sample holds many counts of this clonotype. The rearrangement joins TRBV29-1 to TRBJ2-1, with D perhaps matching TRBD1 (6 bases). The V gene lost 3 bases and the J gene lost 5 bases, with 8 bases spanning the gap. Germline V gene lookup returns CDR1 SQVTM and CDR2 ANQGSEA. The CDR3 is made up of 12 amino acids. As DNA, the CDR3 is TGCAGCGTTGAGCACAGGGACAATGAGCAGTTCTTC. Translation: CSVEHRDNEQFF.

V usage is TRBV11-2 and J usage is TRBJ2-2, with D possibly TRBD2 on 5 matching bases. The CDR3 is 16 residues long. The germline V gene has CDR1 SGHAT and CDR2 FQNNGV. V lost 6 bases, J lost 1 base, and 15 bases lay in between. DNA of the CDR3: TGTGCCAGCAGAGGACTTTCCCGAAAGAACACCGGGGAGCTGTTTTTT. Translating gives CASRGLSRKNTGELFF.

The J gene is TRBJ2-5, the V gene TRBV25-1; TRBD1 might be the D (6 bases). This CDR3 contains 15 residues. Germline values: CDR1 MGHDK, CDR2 SYGVNS. V was clipped by 3 bases and J by 2 bases, with 13 bases between them. The CDR3 spells CASSDRGAPQETQYF. CDR3 coding DNA: TGTGCCAGCAGTGACAGGGGCGCGCCTCAAGAGACCCAGTACTTC.

The genes are TRBV18 and TRBJ1-6; D ambiguous. The CDR3 length is 15 residues. Trimming pared 5 bases from V and 5 bases from J, leaving 13 bases between. CDR1 is KGHSH, CDR2 LQKENI, per germline. CDR3 sequence: CASSFWVRHNSPLHF. CDR3 sequence (DNA): TGTGCCAGCTCATTTTGGGTACGGCATAATTCACCCCTCCACTTT.

DNA for the CDR3: TGTGCCAGCAGACATAGACAGGGGCGCTACAATGAGCAGTTCTTC. Translation gives CASRHRQGRYNEQFF. This rearrangement joins TRBV12-3 or TRBV12-4 to TRBJ2-1; 8 positions match TRBD1. The CDR3 sequence is 15 residues long. With 6 bases clipped from V and 3 bases from J, the junction kept 7 bases outside the gene matches.